The sequence of this T cell receptor beta chain was determined in a study of cytomegalovirus exposure and HLA in healthy donors. CDR1 is SGHTA, CDR2 FQGNSA, per germline. CDR3 size: 16 residues. The J segment lost 2 bases and the V segment lost 5 bases, leaving 10 bases of the junction unmatched. This clone was found once. The antigen remains unidentified. It was with 60 Vbeta and 13 Jbeta primers that the PCR ran. Method: immunoSEQ multiplex PCR; TCRdb's copy keeps in-frame clones and lacks some. The sample includes just over 150,000 clones, around 79% of them seen just once. Study findings and constraints: It was taken for granted in presence/absence analyses that sequencing depth across donors was roughly uniform.

The clonotype originates from a woman in her forties or fifties in good health and CMV-seropositive. The chain employs TRBV7-2 and TRBJ2-3; 7 nucleotides match TRBD1. Sequencing used PBMCs. CDR3 nucleotides: TGTGCCAGCAGCCTTCGTAGGGGGCGGAACACAGATACGCAGTATTTT. Translation: CASSLRRGRNTDTQYF. The complete variable domain, with remaining parts taken from reference TRBV7-2 and TRBJ2-3, reads GAGVSQSPSNKVTEKGKDVELRCDPISGHTALYWYRQSLGQGLEFLIYFQGNSAPDKSGLPSDRFSAERTGGSVSTLTIQRTQQEDSAVYLCASSLRRGRNTDTQYFGPGTRLTVL.